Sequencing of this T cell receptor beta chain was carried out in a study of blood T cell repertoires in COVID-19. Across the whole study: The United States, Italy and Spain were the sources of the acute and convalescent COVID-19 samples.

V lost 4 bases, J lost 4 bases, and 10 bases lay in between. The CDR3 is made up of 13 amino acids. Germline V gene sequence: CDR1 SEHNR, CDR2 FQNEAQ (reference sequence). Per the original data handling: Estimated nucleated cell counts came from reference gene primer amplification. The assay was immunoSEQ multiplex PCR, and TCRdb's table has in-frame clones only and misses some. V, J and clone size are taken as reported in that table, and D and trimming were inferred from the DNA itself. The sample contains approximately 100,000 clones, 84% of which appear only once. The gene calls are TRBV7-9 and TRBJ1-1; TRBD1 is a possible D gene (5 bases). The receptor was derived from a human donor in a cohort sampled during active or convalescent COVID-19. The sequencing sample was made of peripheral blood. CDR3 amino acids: CASSSGGGTEAFF. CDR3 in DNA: TGTGCCAGCAGCTCGGGGGGAGGCACTGAAGCTTTCTTT.